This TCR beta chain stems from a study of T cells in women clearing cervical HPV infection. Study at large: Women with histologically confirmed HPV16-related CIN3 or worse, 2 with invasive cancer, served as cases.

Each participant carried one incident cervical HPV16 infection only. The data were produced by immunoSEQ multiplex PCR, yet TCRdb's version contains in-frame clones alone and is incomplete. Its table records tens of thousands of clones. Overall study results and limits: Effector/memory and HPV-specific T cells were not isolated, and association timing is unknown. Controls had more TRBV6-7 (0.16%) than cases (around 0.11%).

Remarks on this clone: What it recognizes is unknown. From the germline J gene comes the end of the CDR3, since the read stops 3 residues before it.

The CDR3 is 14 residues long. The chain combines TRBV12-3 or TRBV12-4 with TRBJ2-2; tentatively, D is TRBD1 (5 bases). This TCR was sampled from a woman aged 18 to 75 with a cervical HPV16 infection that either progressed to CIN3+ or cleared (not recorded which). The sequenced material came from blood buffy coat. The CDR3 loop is CASSLGTSNEKLFF. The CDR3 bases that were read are TGTGCCAGCAGTTTAGGGACATCTAATGAAAAG.